Below are 24 T cell receptor beta chains sequenced from a single sample in a study of T-cell memory formation after mild COVID-19. MiXCR was run by TCRdb on the 5' RACE reads, yielding one entry per CDR3 protein. The table includes about 350,000 distinct CDR3 sequences, approximately 13% detected once. The source material was PBMCs or a T cell subset sorted from them (not recorded which). The source is a man aged 18-30 years who had mild COVID-19 (a few samples of this study predate the infection). Cell type and time point are not known.

This rearrangement joins TRBV7-3 to TRBJ2-2; D is unclear. Looked up from germline, CDR1 is SGHTA and CDR2 is FQGTGA. Trimming shortened V by 3 bases and J by 8 bases, and 10 bases separated the two germline ends. The CDR3 has 13 residues. The CDR3 loop is CASSLDFLGELFF. The DNA of the CDR3 is TGTGCCAGCAGCTTGGATTTTTTGGGGGAGCTGTTTTTT.

This chain uses TRBV29-1 with TRBJ2-2, with D possibly matching TRBD2 (5 bases). Trimming took 7 bases from V and 4 from J, leaving 10 bases between them. Germline V gene sequence: CDR1 SQVTM, CDR2 ANQGSEA. This CDR3 has 12 amino acids. The CDR3 sequence is CSAPRATGELFF. DNA of the CDR3: TGCAGCGCACCGCGGGCCACCGGGGAGCTGTTTTTT.

This clonotype was seen only a few times. The rearrangement uses TRBV27 and TRBJ2-1, with 9 bases lining up with TRBD2. Germline assignment: CDR1 MNHEY and CDR2 SMNVEV (reference sequence). The V gene end was trimmed by 7 bases and the J gene end by 0 bases; junction bases not matched to a gene: 10. This CDR3 has 17 amino acids. The CDR3 DNA reads TGTGCCAGCACCTCACTCCTAGCGGGGAGCTCCTACAATGAGCAGTTCTTC. Protein: CASTSLLAGSSYNEQFF.

This clonotype showed up just a few times. The V and J genes are TRBV10-3 and TRBJ1-5, with a possible D match to TRBD1 (5 bases). CDR1 and CDR2 from the germline V gene are ENHRY and SYGVKD. The CDR3 is 18 residues long. With 0 bases removed from V and 9 bases from J, the gap between germline ends came to 24 bases. Written as DNA, the CDR3 is TGTGCCATCAGTGAGTCGAGCCGGGGAGGGGTCGGGAGCGGGCCCCAGCATTTT. Protein: CAISESSRGGVGSGPQHF.

This sequence joins TRBV10-3 and TRBJ2-6, with 8 bases that match TRBD1. Germline values: CDR1 ENHRY, CDR2 SYGVKD. The CDR3 spans 17 residues. V was pared by 5 bases and J by 4 bases, with 10 bases of the junction left unmatched. Written as DNA, the CDR3 is TGTGCCATCAGTAGGTCGGGACAGGATTCCGGGGCCAACGTCCTGACTTTC. Its translation is CAISRSGQDSGANVLTF.

This clonotype has just a few counts. The V gene is TRBV5-1, the J gene TRBJ1-2; the D gene is possibly TRBD1 (6 bases). Trimming removed 4 bases from V and 3 bases from J, with 16 bases in between. CDR3 length: 15 amino acids. Germline-derived CDR1 and CDR2 are SGHRS and YFSETQ. Here the CDR3 reads CASSGGGTADYGYTF. CDR3 nucleotide sequence: TGCGCCAGCAGCGGAGGGGGGACCGCTGACTATGGCTACACCTTC.

The chain links TRBV10-3 to TRBJ2-2, with 7 bases matching TRBD1. CDR1 is ENHRY, CDR2 SYGVKD, per germline. The CDR3 is 14 amino acids. V gave up 8 bases and J gave up 3 bases; unmatched junction bases: 6. The CDR3 sequence: CAISDRADTGELFF. The CDR3 nucleotides read TGTGCCATCTCCGACAGGGCGGACACCGGGGAGCTGTTTTTT.

The CDR3 is CASSFGTANEKLFF. The CDR3 bases are TGTGCCAGCAGTTTCGGGACAGCTAATGAAAAACTGTTTTTT. The J gene is TRBJ1-4, the V gene TRBV2, with 7 nucleotides matching TRBD1. After removal of 5 bases from V and 3 bases from J, the junction contained 3 bases not matched to a gene. Germline CDR1 reads SNHLY; CDR2 reads FYNNEI. This CDR3 is 14 amino acids long.

The chain carries TRBV6-4 and TRBJ1-6, with 10 bases that match TRBD1. Germline CDR1 MRHNA, CDR2 SNTAGT. The junction had 6 bases not matched to a gene; V was cut back by 8 bases and J by 2 bases. This CDR3 is 16 amino acids long. The CDR3 is CASGDRGDPYNSPLHF. The DNA of the CDR3 is TGTGCCAGCGGGGACAGGGGAGACCCCTATAATTCACCCCTCCACTTT.

The chain is built from TRBV5-1 and TRBJ2-1; D not certain. The ends were cut back, 0 bases at V and 8 bases at J, with 6 bases in the middle. The V gene's germline CDR1 is SGHRS and CDR2 YFSETQ. This CDR3 has 12 amino acids. The CDR3 DNA reads TGCGCCAGCAGCTTGGGTCTATATGAGCAGTTCTTC. It codes for CASSLGLYEQFF.

This clonotype was observed a few times. The DNA of the CDR3 is TGCGCCAGCAGTCAGGGGGCGAGCTCTGGGGCCAACGTCCTGACTTTC. Translated, it gives CASSQGASSGANVLTF. This chain uses TRBV23-1 with TRBJ2-6; TRBD1 might be the D (6 bases). TRBV23-1 belongs to the ORF category, with a function that is uncertain. The CDR3 covers 16 residues. Trimming removed 3 bases from V and 0 bases from J, with 9 bases in between.

The sample holds a few counts of this clonotype. V gene TRBV28 combines with J gene TRBJ2-7; possibly TRBD1 or TRBD2 for D (6 bases each). The CDR3 is made up of 13 amino acids. V lost 8 bases, J lost 2 bases, and 13 bases lay in between. Germline loops: CDR1 MDHEN, CDR2 SYDVKM. The CDR3 DNA sequence: TGTGCCAGCGGGGGGACAAGTACCTACGAGCAGTACGTC. Translation gives CASGGTSTYEQYV.

This clonotype was found a few times. The genes are TRBV7-2 and TRBJ2-1; TRBD1 agrees at 12 bases. CDR3 size: 16 residues. V shed 5 bases, J shed 9 bases, and the junction held 11 bases outside the gene matches. Germline-derived CDR1 and CDR2 are SGHTA and FQGNSA. CDR3 sequence (DNA): TGTGCCAGCAGCCAACGGCGGGACAGGGGGCTTAGTGAGCAGTTCTTC. Translation gives CASSQRRDRGLSEQFF.

This clonotype was seen more than once but under ten times. The genes are TRBV6-5 and TRBJ2-7; tentatively, D is TRBD2 (6 bases). Germline V gives CDR1 MNHEY, CDR2 SVGAGI. This CDR3 spans 15 amino acids. The V end was cut by 0 bases, the J end by 5 bases, with 14 bases between. The CDR3 region has the DNA TGTGCCAGCAGTTACTCGGCGGGGATCGACGACGAGCAGTACTTC. Residues: CASSYSAGIDDEQYF.

The CDR3 bases are TGTGCCAGCAGTTCCTGGCGGACAAACACTGAAGCTTTCTTT. Translated, it gives CASSSWRTNTEAFF. The V call is TRBV12-3 or TRBV12-4, the J call TRBJ1-1; D is perhaps TRBD1 (5 bases). The length of the CDR3 is 14 residues. Trimming took off 4 bases at V and 2 bases at J, with 11 bases between the two ends.

This clonotype was detected a few times. V gene TRBV11-3 combines with J gene TRBJ2-3, with D perhaps TRBD2 (5 bases). V lost 5 bases and J lost 0, with 15 bases in between. Germline V CDR1 and CDR2: SGHNT, YENEEA. The CDR3 is 16 amino acids. The CDR3 here is CASSPGLSPSTDTQYF. CDR3 DNA sequence: TGTGCCAGCAGCCCTGGACTCTCGCCTAGCACAGATACGCAGTATTTT.

This clonotype was detected ten times or more. The V and J genes are TRBV5-1 and TRBJ2-7; no clear D. V lost 5 bases and J 1 base, leaving 10 bases between the germline ends. The germline CDR1 and CDR2 sequences are SGHRS and YFSETQ. This CDR3 comprises 13 residues. The CDR3, as DNA: TGCGCCAGCAGGCGGACGGAATCCTACGAGCAGTACTTC. Its translation is CASRRTESYEQYF. Full variable domain (rest looked up from reference TRBV5-1 and TRBJ2-7): KAGVTQTPRYLIKTRGQQVTLSCSPISGHRSVSWYQQTPGQGLQFLFEYFSETQRNKGNFPGRFSGRQFSNSRSEMNVSTLELGDSALYLCASRRTESYEQYFGPGTRLTVT.

This clonotype showed up just a few times. The genes are TRBV18 and TRBJ2-7; a weak D match, TRBD1 (6 bases). V lost 4 bases and J lost 4, with 14 bases in between. Per the germline V gene, CDR1 is KGHSH and CDR2 is LQKENI. The CDR3 is 14 amino acids. The DNA of the CDR3 is TGTGCCAGCTCACACAGGGAATTAGGTTACGAGCAGTACGTC. It encodes CASSHRELGYEQYV.

The rearrangement links TRBV20-1 to TRBJ1-6, with 8 bases that match TRBD1. The CDR3 runs 13 residues. V was pared by 3 bases and J by 10 bases, with 5 bases of the junction left unmatched. CDR1 and CDR2 (germline): DFQATT, SNEGSKA (reference sequence). The DNA of the CDR3 is TGCAGTGCTAGGGCGGACAGGGACTCACCCCTCCACTTT. It specifies CSARADRDSPLHF.

This clonotype has a count of ten or more. The junction differs from germline at one of its ends, possibly a read error. The chain couples TRBV7-9 to TRBJ1-6; D is possibly TRBD1 (5 bases). CDR1 and CDR2 (germline): SEHNR, FQNEAQ (reference sequence). The CDR3 covers 14 residues. CDR3 region: CASSLGAGNSPLHF. The CDR3 DNA is TGCGCCAGCAGCTTGGGTGCAGGGAATTCACCCCTCCACTTT.

V usage is TRBV7-9 and J usage is TRBJ1-2, with D possibly TRBD1 on 6 matching bases. The CDR3 sequence is 14 residues long. V was pared by 3 bases and J by 4 bases, with 12 bases between. Germline V lookup: CDR1 SEHNR, CDR2 FQNEAQ (reference sequence). Written as DNA, the CDR3 is TGTGCCAGCAGCTTCCACGACAGGTTCTATGGCTACACCTTC. It codes for CASSFHDRFYGYTF.

The V and J genes are TRBV28 and TRBJ1-1; 7 positions agree with TRBD1. V trimming: 2 bases; J trimming: 9 bases; junction bases outside the gene matches: 18. This CDR3 comprises 17 residues. Germline V gives CDR1 MDHEN, CDR2 SYDVKM. The CDR3 DNA reads TGTGCCAGCAGTTTAGACAGGGTTATCGGACCATCTGAAAAAGCTTTCTTT. Translation: CASSLDRVIGPSEKAFF.

The sample holds many counts of this clonotype. The V and J genes are TRBV24-1 and TRBJ2-1; D is perhaps TRBD2 (6 bases). V lost 2 bases and J 2 bases, leaving 9 bases between the germline ends. The CDR3 totals 15 residues. Germline V gene lookup returns CDR1 KGHDR and CDR2 SFDVKD. The chain's CDR3 is CATSDSTRAYNEQFF. Here the CDR3 DNA reads TGTGCCACCAGTGATTCGACTAGGGCCTACAATGAGCAGTTCTTC.

In this sample, this clonotype turned up many times. The chain links TRBV7-2 to TRBJ2-7, with TRBD2 matching over 9 bases. This CDR3 is built from 16 residues. Looked up from germline, CDR1 is SGHTA and CDR2 is FQGNSA. V trimming: 1 base; J trimming: 5 bases; junction bases outside the gene matches: 9. For the CDR3, the DNA is TGTGCCAGCAGCTTAGAAGGCGGGGGGGCCGGTCACGAGCAGTACGTC. It yields the protein CASSLEGGGAGHEQYV.